One sample yielded the 30 T cell receptor beta chains listed below, sequenced in a study of blood T cell repertoires in COVID-19. Sequencing used immunoSEQ multiplex PCR; TCRdb keeps in-frame clones, though not all of them. The sample has approximately 120,000 clones; about 90% are singletons. Sequenced: peripheral blood. The source of these receptors is a man aged 50 to 59 with COVID-19, enrolled during active disease.

The gene calls are TRBV6-5 and TRBJ2-7, with 11 bases lining up with TRBD1. Trimming removed 4 bases from V and 3 bases from J; junction bases left unmatched: 2. Germline lookup yields CDR1 MNHEY and CDR2 SVGAGI. The CDR3 extends over 14 amino acids. The CDR3 region is CASSSGTGGYEQYF. DNA of the CDR3: TGTGCCAGCAGTTCCGGGACAGGGGGCTACGAGCAGTACTTC.

The rearrangement joins TRBV7-9 to TRBJ1-1; D is perhaps TRBD1 (5 bases). The CDR3 is made up of 14 amino acids. CDR1 and CDR2 (germline): SEHNR, FQNEAQ (reference sequence). V gave up 4 bases and J gave up 5 bases, with 14 bases separating them. As DNA, the CDR3 is TGTGCCAGCAGCTCCCGGGCCCGGGGGACTGAAGCTTTCTTT. This codes for CASSSRARGTEAFF.

The CDR3 is CASSPRDSAGEQFF. CDR3 coding DNA: TGCGCCAGCAGCCCGAGGGATAGTGCCGGAGAGCAGTTCTTC. The rearrangement links TRBV5-1 to TRBJ2-1; TRBD2 might be the D (5 bases). The V gene's germline CDR1 is SGHRS and CDR2 YFSETQ. This CDR3 spans 14 amino acids. Trimming pared 4 bases from V and 10 bases from J, leaving 18 bases between.

This clone appeared a single time. The rearrangement uses TRBV30 and TRBJ2-3; 10 bases are shared with TRBD2. After removal of 0 bases from V and 8 bases from J, the junction contained 2 bases not matched to a gene. CDR3 length equals 13 residues. Germline V lookup: CDR1 GTSNPN, CDR2 SVGIG (reference sequence). The CDR3 sequence is CAWSVKREGTQYF. The DNA for the CDR3 is TGTGCCTGGAGTGTAAAGCGGGAGGGTACGCAGTATTTT.

The rearrangement links TRBV11-1 to TRBJ2-2; D unresolved. Deletions cut 1 base from V and 6 bases from J, with 12 bases between. This CDR3 contains 15 residues. Germline V gene data show CDR1 as SGHAT and CDR2 as FQDESV (reference sequence). The CDR3 DNA sequence: TGTGCCAGCAGCTTAGAAATTGGCTTACCCGGGGAGCTGTTTTTT. Protein: CASSLEIGLPGELFF.

This chain uses TRBV9 with TRBJ2-2, with D uncertain. Germline V gene lookup returns CDR1 SGDLS and CDR2 YYNGEE. Trimming shortened V by 3 bases and J by 3 bases, and 3 bases separated the two germline ends. There are 12 residues in the CDR3. The CDR3 nucleotides are TGTGCCAGCAGCGCTTACACCGGGGAGCTGTTTTTT. Its protein product is CASSAYTGELFF.

The chain has TRBV18 and TRBJ1-5; the match to TRBD1 covers 10 bases. The CDR3 has 14 residues. Germline V gives CDR1 KGHSH, CDR2 LQKENI. With V trimmed by 2 bases and J by 8 bases, 3 bases remained unmatched. This CDR3 is CASSPDRGLEPQHF. In DNA form, the CDR3 reads TGTGCCAGCTCACCAGACAGGGGGCTAGAGCCCCAGCATTTT.

The rearrangement joins TRBV11-2 to TRBJ2-5, with TRBD1 matching over 8 bases. V was pared by 0 bases and J by 7 bases, with 16 bases of the junction left unmatched. Germline V CDR1 and CDR2: SGHAT, FQNNGV. This CDR3 contains 18 residues. CDR3 bases: TGTGCCAGCAGCTTAGAGAACCCCCTGACAGGGGTTGGGGGGACCCAGTACTTC. As protein: CASSLENPLTGVGGTQYF.

The chain recombines TRBV19 with TRBJ1-4, with 9 bases lining up with TRBD1. Germline V gene data show CDR1 as LNHDA and CDR2 as SQIVND (reference sequence). This CDR3 region has 15 residues. V trimming: 7 bases; J trimming: 5 bases; junction bases outside the gene matches: 8. The CDR3 here is CASTPQDRGNEKLFF. CDR3 DNA: TGTGCCAGTACCCCCCAGGACAGGGGAAATGAAAAACTGTTTTTT.

The chain uses TRBV4-1 and TRBJ1-3, with TRBD1 identical over 7 bases. CDR1 MGHRA and CDR2 YSYEKL come from the germline V gene. The V and J ends lost 7 bases and 4 bases, in that order; junction bases with no gene match: 13. This CDR3 comprises 16 residues. The CDR3 reads CASTDTPGGEGNTIYF. Written as DNA, the CDR3 is TGCGCCAGCACCGACACCCCAGGGGGAGAAGGAAACACCATATATTTT.

The chain employs TRBV27 and TRBJ2-6; TRBD2 is a possible D gene (7 bases). The CDR3 is 17 amino acids. The germline V gene has CDR1 MNHEY and CDR2 SMNVEV (reference sequence). Trimming removed 8 bases at V and 0 bases at J, with 17 bases between. The CDR3 protein is CASSRGDIDSGANVLTF. CDR3 in DNA: TGTGCCAGCTCCCGGGGGGACATAGACTCTGGGGCCAACGTCCTGACTTTC.

This clone appeared once. The chain uses TRBV30 and TRBJ1-4; possible D gene TRBD1, 6 bases. Germline CDR1 GTSNPN, CDR2 SVGIG (reference sequence). CDR3 length: 12 amino acids. V gave up 3 bases and J gave up 8 bases, with 10 bases separating them. The CDR3: CAWRTRGEKLFF. The DNA of the CDR3 is TGTGCCTGGAGAACGAGGGGGGAAAAACTGTTTTTT.

The chain is built from TRBV7-8 and TRBJ1-5; tentatively, D is TRBD1 (5 bases). The V and J ends lost 1 base and 3 bases respectively, with 13 bases between them. CDR3 length: 16 residues. Germline V gene sequence: CDR1 SGHVS, CDR2 FQNEAQ. CDR3 coding DNA: TGTGCCAGCAGCTTAGAAGGCAGGGAAGCCAATCAGCCCCAGCATTTT. Translating gives CASSLEGREANQPQHF.

Written as DNA, the CDR3 is TGTGCCAGCAGCTTGGGGACTAGCGGGAGAAGTGATGGGACCGGGGAGCTGTTTTTT. It specifies CASSLGTSGRSDGTGELFF. The genes are TRBV5-5 and TRBJ2-2; 13 bases agree with TRBD2. CDR3 length: 19 amino acids. The germline CDR1 and CDR2 sequences are SGHKS and YYEKEE (reference sequence). J gave up 5 bases and V 0 bases, and 10 bases lay outside the gene matches.

The gene calls are TRBV7-2 and TRBJ2-7; 7 positions agree with TRBD1. The germline V gene encodes CDR1 SGHTA and CDR2 FQGNSA. The CDR3 is made up of 14 amino acids. V lost 5 bases to trimming and J lost 5 bases; unmatched junction nucleotides: 9. The CDR3 protein is CASSPNRGTDEQYF. The CDR3 nucleotides read TGTGCCAGCAGCCCAAACAGGGGTACGGACGAGCAGTACTTC. Together with reference TRBV7-2 and TRBJ2-7, the CDR3 gives the full variable domain: GAGVSQSPSNKVTEKGKDVELRCDPISGHTALYWYRQSLGQGLEFLIYFQGNSAPDKSGLPSDRFSAERTGGSVSTLTIQRTQQEDSAVYLCASSPNRGTDEQYFGPGTRLTVT.

The chain employs TRBV7-2 and TRBJ2-1; TRBD2 matches at 7 bases. The V segment lost 4 bases and the J segment 0 bases; nucleotides outside the gene matches: 3. Germline CDR1 reads SGHTA; CDR2 reads FQGNSA. The CDR3 covers 15 residues. This CDR3 is CASSSRGSSYNEQFF. CDR3 sequence (DNA): TGTGCCAGCAGCTCACGCGGGAGCTCCTACAATGAGCAGTTCTTC.

This rearrangement joins TRBV6-5 to TRBJ2-7, with TRBD2 matching over 7 bases. V lost 7 bases and J lost 1; bases outside the gene matches: 10. This CDR3 is built from 15 residues. CDR1 and CDR2 (germline): MNHEY, SVGAGI. In DNA, the CDR3 is TGTGCCAGCACCCCGGGTGGGAGGGGTTCCTACGAGCAGTACTTC. Its protein product is CASTPGGRGSYEQYF.

CDR3 bases: TGTGCCAGCAGTGACAGGGCCAACACTGAAGCTTTCTTT. It specifies CASSDRANTEAFF. V is TRBV6-1 and J is TRBJ1-1; weak D call: TRBD1 (5 bases). CDR1 is MNHNS and CDR2 is SASEGT in the germline V gene. The CDR3 extends over 13 amino acids. V was shortened by 3 bases and J by 2 bases, with 7 bases between the two germline ends.

This clone has just a few counts. The V call is TRBV7-9, the J call TRBJ1-2; D may be TRBD1 (5 bases). V lost 4 bases and J lost 8, with 11 bases in between. This CDR3 region has 12 residues. CDR1 is SEHNR and CDR2 is FQNEAQ in the germline V gene (reference sequence). The DNA of the CDR3 is TGTGCCAGCAGCTCGCCCGACAGAGGCTACACCTTC. Amino acids: CASSSPDRGYTF.

This clone was found a few times. The chain links TRBV10-3 to TRBJ2-3; D perhaps matches TRBD2 (7 bases). This CDR3 contains 16 residues. The germline gives CDR1 ENHRY, CDR2 SYGVKD. Trimming removed 3 bases from V and 5 bases from J, with 18 bases in between. CDR3 sequence: CAISDLGGGPGDTQYF. The CDR3 nucleotides read TGTGCCATCAGTGACTTAGGGGGAGGGCCGGGAGATACGCAGTATTTT.

This chain uses TRBV19 with TRBJ2-2, with a possible D match to TRBD1 (6 bases). This CDR3 is 15 amino acids long. Germline V lookup: CDR1 LNHDA, CDR2 SQIVND (reference sequence). V was trimmed by 3 bases and J by 3 bases, leaving 11 bases between them. As DNA, the CDR3 is TGTGCCAGTAGTATTGTCAGGGGTGACACCGGGGAGCTGTTTTTT. Protein: CASSIVRGDTGELFF.

The chain employs TRBV7-9 and TRBJ2-1; TRBD1 matches at 10 bases. The CDR3 length is 15 residues. Germline V gives CDR1 SEHNR, CDR2 FQNEAQ (reference sequence). With V trimmed by 5 bases and J by 3 bases, 4 bases remained unmatched. This chain's CDR3 is CASSLRDRGYNEQFF. As DNA, the CDR3 is TGTGCCAGCAGCCTCCGGGACAGGGGCTACAATGAGCAGTTCTTC. The full variable domain, completed using reference TRBV7-9 and TRBJ2-1, is DTGVSQNPRHKITKRGQNVTFRCDPISEHNRLYWYRQTLGQGPEFLTYFQNEAQLEKSRLLSDRFSAERPKGSFSTLEIQRTEQGDSAMYLCASSLRDRGYNEQFFGPGTRLTVL.

Here the CDR3 DNA reads TGTGCCAGCAGCTTATTGGGGCTGGATCAGCCCCAGCATTTT. Translating gives CASSLLGLDQPQHF. The genes are TRBV7-2 and TRBJ1-5, with D maybe TRBD1 (5 bases). Trimming left V 2 bases short and J 5 bases short, with 10 bases between. Germline V gene lookup returns CDR1 SGHTA and CDR2 FQGNSA. This CDR3 region has 14 residues.

The gene calls are TRBV19 and TRBJ1-4, with D hard to call. CDR1 is LNHDA and CDR2 is SQIVND in the germline V gene (reference sequence). The CDR3 totals 15 residues. Trimming shortened V by 1 base and J by 3 bases, and 9 bases separated the two germline ends. In DNA, the CDR3 is TGTGCCAGTAGTATAGTTCGGGAACCTAATGAAAAACTGTTTTTT. Its protein is CASSIVREPNEKLFF.

CDR3 in DNA: TGTGCCAGTAGACTTGGACTAGCGGTCACCGGGGAGCTGTTTTTT. Residues: CASRLGLAVTGELFF. The V call is TRBV19, the J call TRBJ2-2; 10 bases map to TRBD2. The V gene end was trimmed by 6 bases and the J gene end by 4 bases; junction bases not matched to a gene: 5. Germline CDR1 and CDR2: LNHDA and SQIVND (reference sequence). The CDR3 sequence is 15 residues long.

V and J are TRBV18 and TRBJ2-1; maybe TRBD2 (6 bases). From germline, CDR1 is KGHSH and CDR2 LQKENI. V was pared by 3 bases and J by 9 bases, with 15 bases between. The CDR3 extends over 14 amino acids. DNA for the CDR3: TGTGCCAGCTCACCGGGGGACTTACGTGCTGAGCAGTTCTTC. Its protein product is CASSPGDLRAEQFF.

This rearrangement joins TRBV28 to TRBJ1-5; no reliable D call. The germline gives CDR1 MDHEN, CDR2 SYDVKM. V lost 1 base to trimming and J lost 2 bases, with 15 bases between them. The CDR3 is 17 amino acids. The CDR3 spells CASSLSQTLGGNQPQHF. Here the CDR3 DNA reads TGTGCCAGCAGTTTATCCCAGACACTCGGGGGCAATCAGCCCCAGCATTTT.

This chain links TRBV3-1 (or the pseudogene TRBV3-2) with TRBJ2-5, with 8 bases that match TRBD1. Per germline, CDR1 LGHDT and CDR2 YNNKEL (reference sequence). The V and J ends lost 3 bases and 4 bases, in that order; junction bases with no gene match: 1. This CDR3 is 13 amino acids long. This CDR3 is CASSHRGRETQYF. CDR3 sequence (DNA): TGTGCCAGCAGCCACAGGGGGCGAGAGACCCAGTACTTC.

The rearrangement joins TRBV15 to TRBJ2-3, with 11 bases aligning to TRBD2. CDR1 and CDR2 (germline): LNHNV, YYDKDF (reference sequence). The V and J ends lost 3 bases and 2 bases, in that order; junction bases with no gene match: 4. CDR3 length: 16 residues. This CDR3 reads CATSSGTSGFTDTQYF. In nucleotides, the CDR3 is TGTGCCACCAGCAGCGGGACTAGCGGATTCACAGATACGCAGTATTTT. Full variable domain (remainder filled in from reference TRBV15 and TRBJ2-3): DAMVIQNPRYQVTQFGKPVTLSCSQTLNHNVMYWYQQKSSQAPKLLFHYYDKDFNNEADTPDNFQSRRPNTSFCFLDIRSPGLGDTAMYLCATSSGTSGFTDTQYFGPGTRLTVL.

The chain employs TRBV29-1 and TRBJ1-1; 7 nucleotides line up with TRBD1. CDR3 size: 15 residues. Germline CDR1 reads SQVTM; CDR2 reads ANQGSEA. The J segment lost 0 bases and the V segment lost 3 bases, leaving 7 bases of the junction unmatched. The CDR3 protein is CSVDSDRRLNTEAFF. Written as DNA, the CDR3 is TGCAGCGTTGATTCGGACAGGAGACTGAACACTGAAGCTTTCTTT.